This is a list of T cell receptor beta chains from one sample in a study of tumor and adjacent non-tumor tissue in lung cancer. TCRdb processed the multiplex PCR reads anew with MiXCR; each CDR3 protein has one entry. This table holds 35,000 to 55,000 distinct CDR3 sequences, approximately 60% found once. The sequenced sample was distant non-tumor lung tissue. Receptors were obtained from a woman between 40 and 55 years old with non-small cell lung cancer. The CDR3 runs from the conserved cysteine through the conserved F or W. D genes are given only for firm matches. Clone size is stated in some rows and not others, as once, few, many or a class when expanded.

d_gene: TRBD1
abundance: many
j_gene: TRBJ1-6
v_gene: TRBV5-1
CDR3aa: CASSLEGARDSPLHF
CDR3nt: TGCGCCAGCAGCTTGGAGGGGGCGCGGGATTCACCCCTCCACTTT

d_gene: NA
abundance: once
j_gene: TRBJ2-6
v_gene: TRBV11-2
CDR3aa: CSGSWSDLSGANVLTF
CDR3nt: TGTTCCGGCAGCTGGTCAGACCTCTCTGGGGCCAATGTCCTGACTTTC

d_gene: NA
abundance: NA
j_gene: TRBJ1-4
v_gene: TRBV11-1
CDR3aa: CGSCLDYETGTEKLFF
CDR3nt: TGTGGCAGCTGCTTAGACTACGAGACGGGAACCGAAAAACTGTTTTTT

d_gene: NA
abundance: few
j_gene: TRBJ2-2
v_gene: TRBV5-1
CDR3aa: CASSFGGLNTGELFF
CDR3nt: TGCGCCAGCAGCTTCGGCGGTTTGAACACCGGGGAGCTGTTTTTT

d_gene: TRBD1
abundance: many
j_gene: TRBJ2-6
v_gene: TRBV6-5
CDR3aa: CASKREGAGANVLTF
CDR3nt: TGTGCCAGCAAACGCGAGGGGGCCGGGGCCAACGTCCTGACTTTC

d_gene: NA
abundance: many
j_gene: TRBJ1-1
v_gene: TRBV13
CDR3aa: CASSFFEVGGNRNTEAFF
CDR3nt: TGTGCCAGCAGCTTTTTCGAGGTCGGGGGGAACCGGAACACTGAAGCTTTCTTT

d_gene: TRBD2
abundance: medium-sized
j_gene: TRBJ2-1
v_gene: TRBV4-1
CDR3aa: CASSQAGLAGFNEQFF
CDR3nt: TGCGCCAGCAGCCAAGCCGGACTAGCGGGATTTAATGAGCAGTTCTTC

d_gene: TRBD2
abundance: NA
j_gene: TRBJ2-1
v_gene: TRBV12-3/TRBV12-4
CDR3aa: CASRRTSGGAGNEYFF
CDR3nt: TGTGCCAGCAGGAGGACTAGCGGGGGGGCCGGGAATGAGTACTTCTTC

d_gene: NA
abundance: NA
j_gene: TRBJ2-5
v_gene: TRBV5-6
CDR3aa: CASSFWAEETQHF
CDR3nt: TGTGCCAGCAGCTTCTGGGCTGAAGAGACCCAGCACTTC

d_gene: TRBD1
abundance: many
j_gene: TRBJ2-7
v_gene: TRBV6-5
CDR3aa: CASRRDSSEQYF
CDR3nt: TGTGCCAGCAGAAGGGACAGTAGCGAGCAGTACTTC

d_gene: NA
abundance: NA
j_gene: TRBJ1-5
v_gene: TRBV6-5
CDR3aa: CVSSSSLDQPQHF
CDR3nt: TGTGTCAGCAGTTCTTCCCTAGATCAGCCCCAGCATTTT

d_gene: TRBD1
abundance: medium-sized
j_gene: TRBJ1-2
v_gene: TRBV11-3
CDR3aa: CASSLGSGGIGYTF
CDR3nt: TGTGCCAGCAGCTTGGGTTCAGGGGGCATTGGCTACACCTTC

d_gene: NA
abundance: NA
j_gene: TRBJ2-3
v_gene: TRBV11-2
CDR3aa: CASSSQGADAQYF
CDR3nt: TGTGCCAGCAGTTCTCAGGGAGCAGATGCGCAGTATTTT

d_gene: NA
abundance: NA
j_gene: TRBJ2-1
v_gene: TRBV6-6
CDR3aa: CASSSIGSYNEQFF
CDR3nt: TGTGCCAGCAGTTCCATAGGCTCCTACAATGAGCAGTTCTTT